The 4 T cell receptor beta chains below all came from one sample that was sequenced in a study of technical replicates of blood from a handful of donors. Assay: immunoSEQ multiplex PCR; the TCRdb copy retains only in-frame clones and omits some. The sample holds approximately 89,000 clones, about 94% seen once. Sequenced material: T cells isolated from PBMCs. These receptors all stem from a human donor in good health.

The chain uses TRBV5-1 and TRBJ2-1; weak D call: TRBD2 (7 bases). The CDR3 spans 15 residues. Germline V gene sequence: CDR1 SGHRS, CDR2 YFSETQ. Between the trimmed V and J ends, which lost 7 bases and 3 bases, there was a span of 17 bases. DNA for the CDR3: TGCGCCAGCGGGGGGGCCAGTTTGGACTACAATGAGCAGTTCTTC. Protein: CASGGASLDYNEQFF.

The chain recombines TRBV14 with TRBJ1-2; D possibly corresponds to TRBD1 (5 bases). Germline loops: CDR1 SGHDN, CDR2 FVKESK. V was pared by 5 bases and J by 4 bases, with 20 bases between. CDR3 length equals 16 residues. The CDR3 loop is CASSSGVGRLSYGYTF. In DNA form, the CDR3 reads TGTGCCAGCAGCTCGGGTGTGGGGCGTCTGTCCTATGGCTACACCTTC.

The chain carries TRBV27 and TRBJ2-1, with 8 bases lining up with TRBD2. The CDR3 loop spans 18 amino acids. Germline CDR1 reads MNHEY; CDR2 reads SMNVEV (reference sequence). With V trimmed by 0 bases and J by 4 bases, 11 bases remained unmatched. CDR3 nucleotides: TGTGCCAGCAGTTTATCACCGGTGGCGGGGGGTGCTTACAATGAGCAGTTCTTC. It specifies CASSLSPVAGGAYNEQFF.

Comments on this clone: At one end the junction does not follow the germline gene, possibly because of a read error. The chain joins TRBV5-1 to TRBJ1-1; tentatively, D is TRBD1 (5 bases). Germline-derived CDR1 and CDR2 are SGHRS and YFSETQ. The CDR3 contains 15 residues. The CDR3 DNA is TGCACCAGCAGCCCCCGATTCACAGGGAACACTGAAGCTTTCTTT. Its protein product is CTSSPRFTGNTEAFF.